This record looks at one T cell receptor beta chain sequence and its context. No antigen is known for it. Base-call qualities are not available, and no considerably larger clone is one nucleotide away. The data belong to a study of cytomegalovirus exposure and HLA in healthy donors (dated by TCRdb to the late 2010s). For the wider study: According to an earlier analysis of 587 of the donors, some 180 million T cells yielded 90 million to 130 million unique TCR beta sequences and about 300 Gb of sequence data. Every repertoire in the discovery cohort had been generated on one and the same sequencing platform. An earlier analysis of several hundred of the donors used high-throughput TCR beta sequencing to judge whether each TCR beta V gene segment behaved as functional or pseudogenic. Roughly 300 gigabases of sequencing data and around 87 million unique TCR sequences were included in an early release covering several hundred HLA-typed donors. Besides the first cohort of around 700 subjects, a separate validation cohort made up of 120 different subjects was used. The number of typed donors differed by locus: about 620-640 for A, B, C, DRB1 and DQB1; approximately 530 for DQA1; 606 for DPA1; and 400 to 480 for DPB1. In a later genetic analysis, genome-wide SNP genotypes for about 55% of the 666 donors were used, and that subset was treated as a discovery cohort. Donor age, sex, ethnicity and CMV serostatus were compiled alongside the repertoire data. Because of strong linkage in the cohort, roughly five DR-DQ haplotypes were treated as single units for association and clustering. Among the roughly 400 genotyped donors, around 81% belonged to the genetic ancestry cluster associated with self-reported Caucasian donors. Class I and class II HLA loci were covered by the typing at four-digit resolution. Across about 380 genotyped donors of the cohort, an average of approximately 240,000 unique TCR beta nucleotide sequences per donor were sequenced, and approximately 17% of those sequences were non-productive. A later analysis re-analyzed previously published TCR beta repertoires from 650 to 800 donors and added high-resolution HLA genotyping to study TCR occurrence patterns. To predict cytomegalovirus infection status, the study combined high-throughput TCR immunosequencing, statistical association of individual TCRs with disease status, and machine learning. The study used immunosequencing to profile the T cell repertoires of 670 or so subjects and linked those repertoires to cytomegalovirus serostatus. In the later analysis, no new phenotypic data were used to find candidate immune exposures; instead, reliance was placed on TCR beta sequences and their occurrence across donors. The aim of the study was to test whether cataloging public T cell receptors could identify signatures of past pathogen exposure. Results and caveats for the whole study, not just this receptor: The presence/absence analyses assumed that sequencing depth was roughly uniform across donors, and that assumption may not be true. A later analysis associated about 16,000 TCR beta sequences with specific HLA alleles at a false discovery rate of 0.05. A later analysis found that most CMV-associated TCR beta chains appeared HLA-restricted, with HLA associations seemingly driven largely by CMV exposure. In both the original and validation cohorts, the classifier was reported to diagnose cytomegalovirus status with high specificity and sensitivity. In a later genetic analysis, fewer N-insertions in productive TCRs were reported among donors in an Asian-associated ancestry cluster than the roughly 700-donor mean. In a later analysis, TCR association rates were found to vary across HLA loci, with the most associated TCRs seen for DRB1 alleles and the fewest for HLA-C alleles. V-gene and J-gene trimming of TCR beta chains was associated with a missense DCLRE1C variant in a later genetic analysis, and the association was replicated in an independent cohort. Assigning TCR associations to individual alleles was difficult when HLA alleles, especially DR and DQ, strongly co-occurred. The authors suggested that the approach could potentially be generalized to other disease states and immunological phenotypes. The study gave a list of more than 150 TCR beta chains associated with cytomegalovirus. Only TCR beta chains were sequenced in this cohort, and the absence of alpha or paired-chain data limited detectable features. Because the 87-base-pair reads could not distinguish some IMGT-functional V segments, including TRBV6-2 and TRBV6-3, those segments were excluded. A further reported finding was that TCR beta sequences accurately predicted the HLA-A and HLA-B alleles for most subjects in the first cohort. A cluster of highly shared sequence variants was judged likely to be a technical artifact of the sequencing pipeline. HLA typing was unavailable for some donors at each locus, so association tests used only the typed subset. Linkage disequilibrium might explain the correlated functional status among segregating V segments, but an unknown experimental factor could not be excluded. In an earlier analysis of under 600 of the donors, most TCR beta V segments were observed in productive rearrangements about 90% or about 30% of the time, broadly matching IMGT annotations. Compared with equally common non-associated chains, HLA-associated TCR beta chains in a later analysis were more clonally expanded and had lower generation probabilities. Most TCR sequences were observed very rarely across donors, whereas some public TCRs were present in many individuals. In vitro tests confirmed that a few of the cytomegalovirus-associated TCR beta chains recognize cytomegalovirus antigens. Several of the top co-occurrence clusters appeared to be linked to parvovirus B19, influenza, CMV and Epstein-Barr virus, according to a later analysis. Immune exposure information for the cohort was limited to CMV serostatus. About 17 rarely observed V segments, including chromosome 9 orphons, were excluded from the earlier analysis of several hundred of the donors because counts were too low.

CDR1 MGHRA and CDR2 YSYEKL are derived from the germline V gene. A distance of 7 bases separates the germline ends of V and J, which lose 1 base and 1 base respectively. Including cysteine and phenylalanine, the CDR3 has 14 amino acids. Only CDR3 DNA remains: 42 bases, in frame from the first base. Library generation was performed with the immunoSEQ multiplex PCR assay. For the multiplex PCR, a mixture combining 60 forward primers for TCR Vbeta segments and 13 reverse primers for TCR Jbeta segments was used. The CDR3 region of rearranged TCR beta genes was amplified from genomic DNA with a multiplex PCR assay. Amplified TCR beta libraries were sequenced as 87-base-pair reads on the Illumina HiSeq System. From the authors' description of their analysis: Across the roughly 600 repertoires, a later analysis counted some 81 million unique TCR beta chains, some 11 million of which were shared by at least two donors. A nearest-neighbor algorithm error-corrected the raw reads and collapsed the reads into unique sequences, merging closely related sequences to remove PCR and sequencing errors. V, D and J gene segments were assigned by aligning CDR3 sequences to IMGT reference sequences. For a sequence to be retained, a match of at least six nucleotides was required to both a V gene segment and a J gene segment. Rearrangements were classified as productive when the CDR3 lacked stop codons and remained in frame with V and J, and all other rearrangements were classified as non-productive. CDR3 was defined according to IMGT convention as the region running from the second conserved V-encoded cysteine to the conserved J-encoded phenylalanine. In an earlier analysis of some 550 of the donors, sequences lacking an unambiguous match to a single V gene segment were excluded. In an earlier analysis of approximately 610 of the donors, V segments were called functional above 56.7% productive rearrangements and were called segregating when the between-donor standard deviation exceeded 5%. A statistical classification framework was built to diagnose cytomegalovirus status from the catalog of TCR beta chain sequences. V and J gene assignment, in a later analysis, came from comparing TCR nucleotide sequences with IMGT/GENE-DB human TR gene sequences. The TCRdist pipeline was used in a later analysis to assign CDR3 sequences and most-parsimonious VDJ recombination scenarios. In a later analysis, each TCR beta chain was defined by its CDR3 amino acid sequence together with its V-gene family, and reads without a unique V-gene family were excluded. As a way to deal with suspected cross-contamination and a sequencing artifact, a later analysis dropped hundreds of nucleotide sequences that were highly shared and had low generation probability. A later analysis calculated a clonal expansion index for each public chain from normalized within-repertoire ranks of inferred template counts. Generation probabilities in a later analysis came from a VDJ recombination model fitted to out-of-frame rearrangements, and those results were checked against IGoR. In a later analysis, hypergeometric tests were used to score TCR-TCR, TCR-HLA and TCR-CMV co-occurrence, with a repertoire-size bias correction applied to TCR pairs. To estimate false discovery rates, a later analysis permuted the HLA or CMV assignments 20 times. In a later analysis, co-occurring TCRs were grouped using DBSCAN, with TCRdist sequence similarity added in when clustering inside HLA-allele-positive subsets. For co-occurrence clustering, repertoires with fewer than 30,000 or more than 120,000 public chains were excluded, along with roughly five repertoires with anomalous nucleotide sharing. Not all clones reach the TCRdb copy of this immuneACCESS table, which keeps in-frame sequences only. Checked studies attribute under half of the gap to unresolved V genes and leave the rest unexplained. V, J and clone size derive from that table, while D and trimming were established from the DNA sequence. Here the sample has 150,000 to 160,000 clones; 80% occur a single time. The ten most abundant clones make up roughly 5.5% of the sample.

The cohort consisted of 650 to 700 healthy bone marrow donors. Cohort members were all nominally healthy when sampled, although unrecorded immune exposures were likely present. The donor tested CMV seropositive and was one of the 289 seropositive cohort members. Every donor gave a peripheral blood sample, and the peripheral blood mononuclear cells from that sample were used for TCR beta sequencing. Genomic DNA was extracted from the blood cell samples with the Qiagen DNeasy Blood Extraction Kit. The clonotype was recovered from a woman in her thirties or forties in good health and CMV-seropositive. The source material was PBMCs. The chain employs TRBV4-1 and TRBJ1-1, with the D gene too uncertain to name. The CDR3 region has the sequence CASSQGVGNTEAFF. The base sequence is TGCGCCAGCAGCCAAGGTGTCGGGAACACTGAAGCTTTCTTT.